This is a list of T cell receptor beta chains from one sample in a study of cytomegalovirus exposure and HLA in healthy donors. Libraries were prepared by immunoSEQ multiplex PCR; TCRdb keeps only in-frame clonotypes and omits some of them. The sample records about 140,000 clones, roughly 75% being singletons. Material: PBMCs. Receptors originate from a man aged 40-49 years in good health and CMV-seropositive. CDR3s include the opening cysteine and the closing phenylalanine or tryptophan. D genes are given only for firm matches. Not every row has a clone size; where given, it reads once, few, many or a size class.

>NA|TRBJ2-2|15|TRBV9|NA
CASSVGTTQPGELFF
TGTGCCAGCAGCGTAGGCACTACCCAACCGGGGGAGCTGTTTTTT
>NA|TRBJ1-1|15|TRBV4-1|NA
CASSQARTMNTEAFF
TGCGCCAGCAGCCAAGCCCGGACAATGAACACTGAAGCTTTCTTT
>TRBD2|TRBJ2-7|15|TRBV28|few
CASSLSGGRPYEQYF
TGTGCCAGCAGTTTAAGTGGCGGGAGGCCCTACGAGCAGTACTTC
>TRBD2|TRBJ2-2|18|TRBV19|NA
CASSIFRTSGVTPGELFF
TGTGCCAGTAGTATATTCAGGACTAGCGGGGTTACCCCCGGGGAGCTGTTTTTT
>TRBD2|TRBJ2-1|14|TRBV11-2|NA
CASRLTSGYNEQFF
TGTGCCAGCAGGTTGACTAGCGGGTACAATGAGCAGTTCTTC
>NA|TRBJ1-2|13|TRBV5-1|NA
CASSPPANYGYTF
TGCGCCAGCAGCCCGCCGGCTAACTATGGCTACACCTTC
>NA|TRBJ2-1|18|TRBV4-1|NA
CASSQDPILLATDNEQFF
TGCGCCAGCAGCCAAGATCCTATACTCCTAGCAACCGACAATGAGCAGTTCTTC
>NA|TRBJ1-2|12|TRBV6-6|NA
CASSYGSGGYTF
TGTGCCAGCAGTTACGGCAGCGGGGGCTACACCTTC
>TRBD1|TRBJ1-4|14|TRBV5-1|NA
CASSQTGTNEKLFF
TGCGCCAGCAGCCAGACAGGGACTAATGAAAAACTGTTTTTT
>TRBD2|TRBJ2-2|18|TRBV28|NA
CASSPLAGGLLYTGELFF
TGTGCCAGCAGTCCGCTAGCGGGGGGGCTTTTATACACCGGGGAGCTGTTTTTT
>NA|TRBJ1-2|14|TRBV4-2|NA
CASSAQTGNYGYTF
TGTGCCAGCAGCGCGCAAACAGGGAACTATGGCTACACCTTC
>TRBD1|TRBJ1-2|15|TRBV6-4|few
CASSYLGQGAGGYTF
TGTGCCAGCAGTTACTTAGGACAGGGGGCAGGTGGCTACACCTTC
>NA|TRBJ1-5|14|TRBV18|NA
CASSPAPSNQPQHF
TGTGCCAGCTCACCAGCGCCTTCAAATCAGCCCCAGCATTTT
>TRBD1|TRBJ2-4|16|TRBV6-6|few
CASRNGQGMAKNIQYF
TGTGCCAGCAGGAATGGACAGGGAATGGCCAAAAACATTCAGTACTTC
>TRBD1|TRBJ1-5|15|TRBV28|NA
CASRSGTGSNQPQHF
TGTGCCAGCAGGTCCGGGACAGGTAGCAATCAGCCCCAGCATTTT
>NA|TRBJ2-1|12|TRBV30|NA
CAWSVPANEQFF
TGTGCCTGGAGTGTACCAGCGAATGAGCAGTTCTTC
>NA|TRBJ2-5|14|TRBV25-1|NA
CASSDPQPGATQYF
TGTGCCAGCAGTGATCCCCAACCGGGAGCGACCCAGTACTTC
>TRBD1|TRBJ2-7|15|TRBV6-6|NA
CASSQPRDRGREQYF
TGTGCCAGCAGCCAACCCCGGGACAGGGGGCGCGAGCAGTACTTC
>NA|TRBJ2-5|12|TRBV5-1|once
CASSLGSETQYF
TGCGCCAGCAGCTTGGGTTCGGAGACCCAGTACTTC
>TRBD1|TRBJ2-2|16|TRBV5-1|NA
CASRSPTGGNTGELFF
TGCGCCAGCAGATCACCCACAGGGGGCAACACCGGGGAGCTGTTTTTT
>NA|TRBJ1-5|14|TRBV2|NA
CASRQANSNQPQHF
TGTGCCAGCAGACAGGCTAATAGCAATCAGCCCCAGCATTTT
>NA|TRBJ2-3|16|TRBV15|NA
CATSSVWGAITDTQYF
TGTGCCACCAGCAGCGTGTGGGGAGCCATCACAGATACGCAGTATTTT
>NA|TRBJ2-3|13|TRBV10-3|NA
CAISGANTDTQYF
TGTGCCATCAGTGGGGCTAACACAGATACGCAGTATTTT
>NA|TRBJ1-1|15|TRBV4-3|NA
CASSRSHRDGTEAFF
TGCGCCAGCAGTCGTTCACACAGGGATGGCACTGAAGCTTTCTTT
>NA|TRBJ1-6|18|TRBV11-2|NA
CASSLDSRLSSYNSPLHF
TGTGCCAGCAGCTTGGACAGCCGATTAAGCTCCTATAATTCACCCCTCCACTTT
>TRBD1|TRBJ2-1|16|TRBV7-9|few
CASSSGQGGRYNEQFF
TGTGCCAGCAGCTCCGGACAGGGAGGACGGTACAATGAGCAGTTCTTC
>TRBD1|TRBJ2-7|15|TRBV7-2|NA
CASSFGQGRSYEQYF
TGTGCCAGCAGCTTCGGACAGGGGAGGTCCTACGAGCAGTACTTC
>TRBD2|TRBJ2-2|16|TRBV27|NA
CASGGRGRSNTGELFF
TGTGCCAGCGGAGGGAGGGGCCGCTCGAACACCGGGGAGCTGTTTTTT
>TRBD2|TRBJ2-7|15|TRBV28|NA
CASSAPGLAVYEQYF
TGTGCCAGCAGTGCTCCGGGACTAGCGGTCTACGAGCAGTACTTC
>TRBD2|TRBJ2-5|15|TRBV9|NA
CASSGGLAQQETQYF
TGTGCCAGCAGCGGGGGACTAGCTCAACAAGAGACCCAGTACTTC
>NA|TRBJ1-4|15|TRBV27|NA
CASSLKTGGWEKLFF
TGTGCCAGCAGTTTGAAGACGGGAGGATGGGAAAAACTGTTTTTT
>TRBD1|TRBJ2-7|13|TRBV27|NA
CASGPTGGYEQYF
TGTGCCAGCGGACCGACAGGGGGGTACGAGCAGTACTTC
>TRBD1|TRBJ1-2|13|TRBV4-1|NA
CASSQVRGHGYTF
TGCGCCAGCAGCCAAGTGAGGGGGCATGGCTACACCTTC
>NA|TRBJ1-1|15|TRBV7-9|NA
CASSLIGQGSTEAFF
TGTGCCAGCAGCTTAATCGGCCAAGGGAGCACTGAAGCTTTCTTT
>NA|TRBJ1-4|18|TRBV6-1|NA
CASSEAADSLATNEKLFF
TGTGCCAGCAGTGAGGCCGCGGACAGCCTTGCAACTAATGAAAAACTGTTTTTT
>TRBD1|TRBJ1-1|15|TRBV15|NA
CATSRDKQGYTEAFF
TGTGCCACCAGCAGAGATAAACAGGGGTACACTGAAGCTTTCTTT
>NA|TRBJ2-3|12|TRBV18|NA
CASSPSGDTQYF
TGTGCCAGCTCCCCCTCTGGCGATACGCAGTATTTT
>TRBD1|TRBJ1-1|12|TRBV6-6|NA
CATAGGSTEAFF
TGTGCCACCGCAGGGGGTAGCACTGAAGCTTTCTTT
>TRBD1|TRBJ2-3|15|TRBV2|NA
CASSEVGQGGDTQYF
TGTGCCAGCAGTGAAGTGGGACAGGGAGGGGATACGCAGTATTTT
>TRBD1|TRBJ2-1|14|TRBV6-5|NA
CASSTGQGYNEQFF
TGTGCCAGCAGCACCGGACAGGGCTACAATGAGCAGTTCTTC
>TRBD1|TRBJ1-6|16|TRBV6-5|NA
CASSYSWTGGISPLHF
TGTGCCAGCAGTTACTCATGGACAGGGGGCATTTCACCCCTCCACTTT
>NA|TRBJ2-7|13|TRBV7-2|NA
CASSLDSNYEQYF
TGTGCCAGCAGCTTGGACAGCAACTACGAGCAGTACTTC
>TRBD1|TRBJ2-1|15|TRBV5-1|NA
CASSSRQGLDNEQFF
TGCGCCAGCAGCTCTCGACAGGGGCTGGACAATGAGCAGTTCTTC
>TRBD1|TRBJ1-2|16|TRBV4-1|once
CASSQADRVSSYGYTF
TGCGCCAGCAGCCAAGCAGACAGGGTATCAAGCTATGGCTACACCTTC
>NA|TRBJ1-6|16|TRBV27|NA
CASSSRQRSYNSPLHF
TGTGCCAGCAGTTCTCGACAGCGATCCTATAATTCCCCCCTCCACTTT
>NA|TRBJ2-7|13|TRBV5-1|NA
CASSSGQNYEQYF
TGCGCCAGCAGTTCTGGACAGAACTACGAGCAGTACTTC
>TRBD2|TRBJ2-7|16|TRBV4-1|NA
CASSQDRLAGVSEQYF
TGCGCCAGCAGCCAAGATCGGCTAGCGGGGGTTTCCGAGCAGTACTTC
>TRBD1|TRBJ2-7|17|TRBV7-8|NA
CASTLEGTGTGAYEQYF
TGTGCCAGCACCCTAGAGGGGACCGGGACAGGGGCGTACGAGCAGTACTTC
>NA|TRBJ2-5|14|TRBV5-1|few
CASTMARSGETQYF
TGCGCCAGCACTATGGCTCGGTCCGGGGAGACCCAGTACTTC
>TRBD2|TRBJ2-5|21|TRBV4-1|NA
CASSQERLEAWAGGEGETQYF
TGCGCCAGCAGCCAAGAGAGATTGGAGGCGTGGGCGGGAGGGGAGGGAGAGACCCAGTACTTC
>TRBD2|TRBJ2-7|15|TRBV7-6|NA
CASSLRYSGIDEQYF
TGTGCCAGCAGCTTAAGATATAGCGGGATCGACGAGCAGTACTTC